The 27 T cell receptor beta chains in this list originate from one sample, sequenced in a study of blood T cell repertoires in COVID-19. Using immunoSEQ multiplex PCR, the repertoire was profiled, and TCRdb retains in-frame clones only, with some absent. The table records around 300,000 clones, about 85% of them present only once. Sequenced material: PBMCs or T cells enriched from blood (not recorded which). Every receptor here comes from a woman in her forties or fifties who had recovered from COVID-19.

The CDR3 coding sequence is TGTGCCAGCAGTTACTTAACGCTAAACCCCTACGAGCAGTACTTC. Translation: CASSYLTLNPYEQYF. The chain employs TRBV6-6 and TRBJ2-7; D unclear. This CDR3 spans 15 amino acids. Germline values: CDR1 MNHNY, CDR2 SVGAGI (reference sequence). The ends were cut back, 1 base at V and 2 bases at J, with 12 bases in the middle.

This sequence joins TRBV10-1 and TRBJ2-3; 7 positions agree with TRBD1. Germline assignment: CDR1 WNHNN and CDR2 SYGVQD (reference sequence). With V trimmed by 3 bases and J by 7 bases, 10 bases remained unmatched. The CDR3 spans 15 residues. For the CDR3, the DNA is TGCGCCAGCAGTGATTACGGGACAGTTCCTTATACGCAGTATTTT. This sequence encodes CASSDYGTVPYTQYF.

This clone was recorded a few times. The chain recombines TRBV29-1 with TRBJ2-3; D perhaps matches TRBD1 (5 bases). V was pared by 0 bases and J by 1 base, with 8 bases between. The CDR3 length is 14 residues. Germline assignment: CDR1 SQVTM and CDR2 ANQGSEA. The chain's CDR3 is CSVEDPTGTDTQYF. CDR3 sequence (DNA): TGCAGCGTTGAAGATCCGACAGGCACAGATACGCAGTATTTT.

The chain is built from TRBV20-1 and TRBJ2-1; 10 bases agree with TRBD2. CDR3 size: 14 residues. Trimming at V came to 3 bases and at J to 6 bases, leaving 5 bases not matched to a gene. Germline V gene data show CDR1 as DFQATT and CDR2 as SNEGSKA (reference sequence). DNA for the CDR3: TGCAGTGCTAGTCTTCTAGCGGGAGTCAATGAGCAGTTCTTC. As protein: CSASLLAGVNEQFF.

This chain links TRBV6-1 with TRBJ2-7; TRBD2 matches 11 bases. Per the germline V gene, CDR1 is MNHNS and CDR2 is SASEGT. V shed 2 bases, J shed 2 bases, and the junction held 5 bases outside the gene matches. This CDR3 spans 16 amino acids. The CDR3 nucleotides read TGTGCCAGCAGTGAACCCCGGACTAGCGGGCCCTACGAGCAGTACTTC. Its translation is CASSEPRTSGPYEQYF.

The rearrangement joins TRBV5-1 to TRBJ2-5; D might be TRBD1 (5 bases). The CDR3 is 15 amino acids. V gave up 0 bases and J gave up 4 bases, with 13 bases separating them. Germline V gene lookup returns CDR1 SGHRS and CDR2 YFSETQ. CDR3 nucleotide sequence: TGCGCCAGCAGCTTGGGTCCTCAGGGTGGAGAGACCCAGTACTTC. It encodes CASSLGPQGGETQYF.

This clone appeared a few times. The gene calls are TRBV28 and TRBJ2-1; 9 nucleotides match TRBD1. Germline V lookup: CDR1 MDHEN, CDR2 SYDVKM. The CDR3 loop spans 15 amino acids. V trimming: 6 bases; J trimming: 6 bases; junction bases outside the gene matches: 9. CDR3 sequence reads: CASRSGTGRSNEQFF. CDR3 in DNA: TGTGCCAGCAGGTCCGGGACAGGGAGGAGCAATGAGCAGTTCTTC.

The chain joins TRBV12-3 or TRBV12-4 to TRBJ1-2; the D gene is possibly TRBD1 (6 bases). The CDR3 runs 11 residues. The V end was cut by 6 bases, the J end by 11 bases, with 13 bases between. The CDR3 region has the DNA TGTGCCAGCAGCCCCGGACAGCTATACACCTTC. Translated, it gives CASSPGQLYTF.

The chain uses TRBV9 and TRBJ2-3; TRBD1 is a possible D gene (5 bases). The CDR3 runs 14 residues. Between the trimmed V and J ends, which lost 7 bases and 0 bases, there was a span of 12 bases. Germline CDR1 SGDLS, CDR2 YYNGEE. Written as DNA, the CDR3 is TGTGCCAGCTCCTTGACAGAAAGCACAGATACGCAGTATTTT. This gives the protein CASSLTESTDTQYF.

The CDR3 protein is CASSMRGGEQFF. The CDR3, as DNA: TGTGCCAGTAGTATGAGGGGGGGTGAGCAGTTCTTC. The chain combines TRBV19 with TRBJ2-1; tentatively, D is TRBD2 (7 bases). The CDR3 length is 12 residues. V dropped 3 bases and J dropped 9 bases, with 9 bases sitting between them. Germline V gives CDR1 LNHDA, CDR2 SQIVND (reference sequence).

This clone occurred a few times. The chain combines TRBV18 with TRBJ2-2; 9 bases fit TRBD1. Germline CDR1 KGHSH, CDR2 LQKENI. This CDR3 has 15 amino acids. With 3 bases clipped from V and 6 bases from J, the junction kept 5 bases outside the gene matches. The CDR3 DNA sequence: TGTGCCAGCTCACCCGGGACAGGGATCTCCGGGGAGCTGTTTTTT. This translates into CASSPGTGISGELFF.

The rearrangement joins TRBV18 to TRBJ1-2; D is ambiguous. Germline assignment: CDR1 KGHSH and CDR2 LQKENI. Trimming removed 1 base from V and 2 bases from J, with 14 bases in between. This CDR3 contains 16 residues. DNA for the CDR3: TGTGCCAGCTCACCACGGCTAGACTACGCAAACTATGGCTACACCTTC. Residues: CASSPRLDYANYGYTF.

The gene calls are TRBV19 and TRBJ2-3; D possibly corresponds to TRBD1 (6 bases). The CDR3 has 13 amino acids. The germline V gene encodes CDR1 LNHDA and CDR2 SQIVND (reference sequence). V lost 10 bases, J lost 4 bases, and 15 bases lay in between. CDR3 DNA sequence: TGTGCCACCGCGCTGGGGGCCCCAGATACGCAGTATTTT. As protein: CATALGAPDTQYF.

The J gene is TRBJ2-3, the V gene TRBV10-3, with TRBD2 identical over 15 bases. V trimming: 6 bases; J trimming: 6 bases; junction bases outside the gene matches: 10. Germline V gives CDR1 ENHRY, CDR2 SYGVKD. CDR3 size: 17 residues. The CDR3 reads CAIRNHPGLAGGDTQYF. CDR3 DNA sequence: TGTGCCATCAGAAATCACCCGGGACTAGCGGGAGGTGATACGCAGTATTTT.

The chain joins TRBV5-5 to TRBJ2-3, with D possibly TRBD2 on 6 matching bases. Germline V CDR1 and CDR2: SGHKS, YYEKEE (reference sequence). Deletions cut 2 bases from V and 9 bases from J, with 16 bases between. CDR3 length: 14 residues. The CDR3 DNA is TGTGCCAGCAGCTTCAACTCTGTGGCGGGGACGCAGTATTTT. Protein product: CASSFNSVAGTQYF. The full variable domain, completed using reference TRBV5-5 and TRBJ2-3, is DAGVTQSPTHLIKTRGQQVTLRCSPISGHKSVSWYQQVLGQGPQFIFQYYEKEERGRGNFPDRFSARQFPNYSSELNVNALLLGDSALYLCASSFNSVAGTQYFGPGTRLTVL.

In its sample, this clone was seen once. The chain recombines TRBV18 with TRBJ1-1; 12 bases are a match to TRBD1. The germline gives CDR1 KGHSH, CDR2 LQKENI. V gave up 6 bases and J gave up 4 bases; unmatched junction bases: 6. The CDR3 has 15 amino acids. The CDR3 bases are TGTGCCAGCTCCCGGGACAGGGGGCGTAGCACTGAAGCTTTCTTT. Protein product: CASSRDRGRSTEAFF.

The gene calls are TRBV12-3 or TRBV12-4 and TRBJ1-1; 9 bases agree with TRBD1. The CDR3 totals 13 residues. Unmatched junction bases numbered 2, after V lost 5 bases and J lost 4 bases. CDR3 nucleotide sequence: TGTGCCAGCAGTGGGGACAGGGCCACTGAAGCTTTCTTT. This codes for CASSGDRATEAFF.

This clone was recorded only once. The chain couples TRBV3-1 (or the pseudogene TRBV3-2) to TRBJ1-2, with TRBD1 as a possible D gene (5 bases). The germline V gene has CDR1 LGHDT and CDR2 YNNKEL (reference sequence). This CDR3 has 15 residues. The V gene lost 5 bases and the J gene lost 1 base, with 14 bases spanning the gap. CDR3 nucleotide sequence: TGTGCCAGCAGCTTAAGACAGCCCATTAACTATGGCTACACCTTC. The encoded protein is CASSLRQPINYGYTF.

The V gene is TRBV11-2, the J gene TRBJ1-1; 9 bases match TRBD1. The CDR3 is 19 amino acids. The V segment lost 1 base and the J segment 1 base; nucleotides outside the gene matches: 13. Germline V gene lookup returns CDR1 SGHAT and CDR2 FQNNGV. CDR3 sequence reads: CASSLAGRGQGYTNTEAFF. For the CDR3, the DNA is TGTGCCAGCAGCTTAGCCGGCCGCGGACAGGGGTATACGAACACTGAAGCTTTCTTT.

This sequence joins TRBV12-3 or TRBV12-4 and TRBJ1-3, with no clear D. There are 13 residues in the CDR3. Trimming removed 1 base from V and 10 bases from J, with 11 bases in between. The CDR3 is CASSLGELGTIYF. The CDR3 DNA is TGTGCCAGCAGTTTAGGGGAGCTTGGAACCATATATTTT.

This clone was seen once. This chain connects TRBV18 to TRBJ1-5; D not resolved. Germline V CDR1 and CDR2: KGHSH, LQKENI. V dropped 1 base and J dropped 5 bases, with 9 bases sitting between them. This CDR3 contains 14 residues. CDR3 coding DNA: TGTGCCAGCTCACCACAGAGTGATGATCAGCCCCAGCATTTT. Protein: CASSPQSDDQPQHF.

This chain uses TRBV6-6 with TRBJ1-2; D is possibly TRBD1 (5 bases). The CDR3 consists of 12 residues. Germline values: CDR1 MNHNY, CDR2 SVGAGI (reference sequence). V shed 9 bases and J shed 1 base, with 9 bases lying between them. CDR3 sequence (DNA): TGTGCCAGTTCCGACAGTAACTATGGCTACACCTTC. It encodes CASSDSNYGYTF.

This clone was seen once. CDR3 loop: CASGDRVSYEQYF. The CDR3 DNA follows: TGTGCCAGCGGGGACAGGGTCTCCTACGAGCAGTACTTC. J is TRBJ2-7 and V is TRBV7-2, with TRBD1 matching 9 bases. Per germline, CDR1 SGHTA and CDR2 FQGNSA. CDR3 length: 13 amino acids. The V and J ends lost 8 bases and 0 bases, in that order; junction bases with no gene match: 2.

This clone was counted a single time. This chain connects TRBV7-9 to TRBJ2-7, with 10 positions matching TRBD1. This CDR3 is built from 19 residues. Trimming cost V 5 bases and J 4 bases; bases outside gene matches: 20. The germline CDR1 and CDR2 sequences are SEHNR and FQNEAQ (reference sequence). The CDR3 DNA sequence: TGTGCCAGCAGCACACCCGAGGGACAGGGGTTCGCTCGTTCATACGAGCAGTACTTC. Amino acid sequence: CASSTPEGQGFARSYEQYF.

The chain carries TRBV6-5 and TRBJ1-4; D possibly corresponds to TRBD1 (5 bases). V was clipped by 0 bases and J by 3 bases, with 8 bases between them. The CDR3 runs to 15 residues. CDR1 MNHEY and CDR2 SVGAGI come from the germline V gene. The CDR3: CASSYSTAPNEKLFF. The CDR3 DNA reads as TGTGCCAGCAGTTACTCGACAGCTCCTAATGAAAAACTGTTTTTT.

This chain connects TRBV7-3 to TRBJ2-1; 9 nucleotides agree with TRBD1. Germline V lookup: CDR1 SGHTA, CDR2 FQGTGA. V shed 5 bases and J 5 bases; nucleotides not matched to a gene: 10. This CDR3 comprises 16 residues. The CDR3 is CASSAWGGTGNNEQFF. In DNA, the CDR3 is TGTGCCAGCAGCGCATGGGGTGGGACAGGGAACAATGAGCAGTTCTTC.

This rearrangement joins TRBV7-2 to TRBJ2-3, with TRBD1 matching over 7 bases. Germline-derived CDR1 and CDR2 are SGHTA and FQGNSA. The V gene end was trimmed by 5 bases and the J gene end by 5 bases; junction bases not matched to a gene: 10. CDR3 length equals 15 residues. As DNA, the CDR3 is TGTGCCAGCAGCCTCACAGGGGCTGAAATAGATACGCAGTATTTT. This sequence encodes CASSLTGAEIDTQYF.